The source of this T cell receptor (beta chain) is a study of cytomegalovirus exposure and HLA in healthy donors. V lost 7 bases and J 0 bases, leaving 18 bases between the germline ends. Germline CDR1 is SGHAT and CDR2 is FQNNGV. This CDR3 is built from 16 residues. Sequencing was performed with immunoSEQ multiplex PCR; in TCRdb, only in-frame clones are kept and a portion is missing. The sample lists some 130,000 clones, about 91% seen once, with 0.95% to 1.5% in the top ten. It was the approximately 120-subject validation cohort, separate from the roughly 700-subject first cohort, to which the donors belonged.

This TCR came from a woman aged 18-29 years in good health and CMV-seronegative. The genes are TRBV11-2 and TRBJ1-1, with D possibly matching TRBD1 (5 bases). Sequencing was performed on PBMCs. For the CDR3, the DNA is TGTGCCAGCACCATTAGGGGCCCGCAGATGAACACTGAAGCTTTCTTT. Translated: CASTIRGPQMNTEAFF. Supplemented by reference TRBV11-2 and TRBJ1-1, the full variable domain reads EAGVAQSPRYKIIEKRQSVAFWCNPISGHATLYWYQQILGQGPKLLIQFQNNGVVDDSQLPKDRFSAERLKGVDSTLKIQPAKLEDSAVYLCASTIRGPQMNTEAFFGQGTRLTVV.